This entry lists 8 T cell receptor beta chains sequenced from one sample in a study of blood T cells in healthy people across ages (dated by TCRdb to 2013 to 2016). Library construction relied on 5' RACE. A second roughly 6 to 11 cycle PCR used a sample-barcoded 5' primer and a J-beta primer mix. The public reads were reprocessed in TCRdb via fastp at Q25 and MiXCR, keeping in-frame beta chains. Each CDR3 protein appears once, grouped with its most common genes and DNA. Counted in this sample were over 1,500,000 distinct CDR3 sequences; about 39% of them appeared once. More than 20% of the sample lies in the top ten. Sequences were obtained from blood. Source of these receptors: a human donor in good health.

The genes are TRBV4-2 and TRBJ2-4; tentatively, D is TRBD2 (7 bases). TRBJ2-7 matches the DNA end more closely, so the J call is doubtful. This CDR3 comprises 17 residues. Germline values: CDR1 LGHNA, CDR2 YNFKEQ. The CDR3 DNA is TGTGCCAGCAGCCAACCTACGTGGGGGGGCGATTCGCTCGAGCAGTACTTC. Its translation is CASSQPTWGGDSLEQYF.

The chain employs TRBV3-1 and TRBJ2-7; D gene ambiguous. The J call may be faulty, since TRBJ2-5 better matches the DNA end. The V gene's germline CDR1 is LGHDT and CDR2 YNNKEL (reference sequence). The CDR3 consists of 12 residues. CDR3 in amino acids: CASSQGDETQYF. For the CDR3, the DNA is TGTGCCAGCAGCCAAGGGGATGAGACCCAGTACTTC.

CDR3 residues: CAGNSGRRQPQHF. Written as DNA, the CDR3 is TGTGCCGGCAACTCAGGGAGAAGGCAGCCCCAGCATTTT. This chain joins TRBV5-7 and TRBJ1-5; TRBD1 might be the D (5 bases). TRBV5-7 is noted as an ORF with a role that remains uncertain. Trimming stripped 10 bases from V and 7 bases from J, with 18 bases between. The CDR3 consists of 13 residues.

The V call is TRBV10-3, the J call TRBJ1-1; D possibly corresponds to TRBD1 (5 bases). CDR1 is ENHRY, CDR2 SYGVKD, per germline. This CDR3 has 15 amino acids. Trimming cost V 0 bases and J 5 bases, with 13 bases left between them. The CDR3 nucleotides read TGTGCCATCAGTGAGTCATCAGGGAAGGAAACTGAAGCTTTCTTT. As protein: CAISESSGKETEAFF.

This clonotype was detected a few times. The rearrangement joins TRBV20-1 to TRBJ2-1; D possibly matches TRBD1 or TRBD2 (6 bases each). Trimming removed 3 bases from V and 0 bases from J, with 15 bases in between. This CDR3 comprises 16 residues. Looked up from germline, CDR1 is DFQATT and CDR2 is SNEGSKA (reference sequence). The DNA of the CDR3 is TGCAGTGCTAGTGACACGGGGGCGAGCTCCTACAATGAGCAGTTCTTC. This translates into CSASDTGASSYNEQFF.

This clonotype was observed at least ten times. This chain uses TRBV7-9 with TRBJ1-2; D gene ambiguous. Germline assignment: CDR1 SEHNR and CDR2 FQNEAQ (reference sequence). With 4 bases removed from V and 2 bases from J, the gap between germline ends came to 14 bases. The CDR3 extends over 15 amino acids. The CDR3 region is CASSSRGRENYGYTF. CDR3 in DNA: TGTGCCAGCAGCTCTCGGGGAAGGGAGAACTATGGCTACACCTTC.

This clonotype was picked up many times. The CDR3 DNA reads as TGTGCCAGCAGCCCCGACGGGTTTAGCACAGATACGCAGTATTTT. Translation gives CASSPDGFSTDTQYF. The chain uses TRBV7-2 and TRBJ2-3; unclear D gene. This CDR3 has 15 residues. Trimming removed 5 bases from V and 0 bases from J, with 12 bases in between. CDR1 SGHTA and CDR2 FQGNSA come from the germline V gene.

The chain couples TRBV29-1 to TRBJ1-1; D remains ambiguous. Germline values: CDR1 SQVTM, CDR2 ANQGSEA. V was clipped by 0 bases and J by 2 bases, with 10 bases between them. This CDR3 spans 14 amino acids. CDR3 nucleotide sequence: TGCAGCGTTGAAGATAGGCACTCAAACACTGAAGCTTTCTTT. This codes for CSVEDRHSNTEAFF.